These 15 T cell receptor beta chains were all obtained from the same sample, sequenced in a study of regulatory T cells in long-lasting Graves disease. The time point denotes: newly diagnosed GD, antithyroid drugs for less than 3 months. After RNA was extracted from PBMCs, the TCR library was made from it. Researchers made TCR beta libraries by using iRepertoire HTBI primers and running Arm-PCR on CDR3 regions. TCRdb itself ran the multiplex PCR reads through MiXCR, one entry per CDR3 protein. The sample holds 300,000 to 400,000 distinct CDR3 sequences, 16% seen once. This sample was shared with a second study, whose subject was T cells in Graves' hyperthyroidism and ophthalmopathy.

Specimen: peripheral blood mononuclear cells (PBMCs), collected at new diagnosis, from a patient treated with antithyroid drugs. The receptors shown here come from a man in his forties with Graves disease.

The chain employs TRBV3-1 and TRBJ1-2; D might be TRBD1 (5 bases). In germline, CDR1 is LGHDT, CDR2 YNNKEL (reference sequence). V shed 3 bases and J shed 7 bases, with 15 bases lying between them. This CDR3 spans 14 amino acids. CDR3 amino acids: CASSHQEPRGGYTF. As DNA, the CDR3 is TGTGCCAGCAGCCACCAGGAGCCTAGGGGTGGCTACACCTTC.

This clonotype was counted ten times or more. This sequence joins TRBV30 and TRBJ2-1; possibly TRBD2 for D (5 bases). The V and J ends lost 0 bases and 2 bases respectively, with 11 bases between them. Germline CDR1 is GTSNPN and CDR2 is SVGIG (reference sequence). The CDR3 sequence is 15 residues long. CDR3 sequence reads: CAWSVDGITYNEQFF. DNA of the CDR3: TGTGCCTGGAGTGTAGACGGGATAACCTACAATGAGCAGTTCTTC.

This clonotype showed up many times. V usage is TRBV11-3 and J usage is TRBJ2-4; 7 positions agree with TRBD1. V dropped 5 bases and J dropped 16; count of bases not matched to a gene: 14. Germline V CDR1 and CDR2: SGHNT, YENEEA. The CDR3 totals 13 residues. In nucleotides, the CDR3 is TGTGCCAGCAGCCCGTACACGACAGGGTTTTTATACTTC. Translated, it gives CASSPYTTGFLYF.

The chain couples TRBV20-1 to TRBJ2-3, with 14 bases that match TRBD2. The CDR3 loop spans 16 amino acids. J gave up 5 bases and V 3 bases, and 7 bases lay outside the gene matches. Per germline, CDR1 DFQATT and CDR2 SNEGSKA (reference sequence). Here the CDR3 reads CSARKTSGGAGDTQYF. In DNA, the CDR3 is TGCAGTGCTAGGAAGACTAGCGGGGGGGCCGGAGATACGCAGTATTTT.

At least ten counts were recorded for this clonotype. The chain combines TRBV6-1 with TRBJ1-6; D unresolved. The V gene's germline CDR1 is MNHNS and CDR2 SASEGT. V was clipped by 2 bases and J by 7 bases, with 21 bases between them. This CDR3 contains 18 residues. The CDR3 region is CASSENNGWVGKNSPLHF. The CDR3 DNA sequence: TGTGCCAGCAGTGAAAACAATGGTTGGGTGGGAAAAAATTCACCCCTCCACTTT.

This clonotype has a count of ten or more. The V and J genes are TRBV18 and TRBJ2-2, with 8 bases identical to TRBD1. The CDR3 has 17 residues. From germline, CDR1 is KGHSH and CDR2 LQKENI. Unmatched junction bases numbered 6, after V lost 3 bases and J lost 0 bases. Here the CDR3 reads CASSPRTGNANTGELFF. In DNA form, the CDR3 reads TGTGCCAGCTCACCTCGGACAGGGAATGCGAACACCGGGGAGCTGTTTTTT.

This clonotype showed up many times. The chain uses TRBV12-3 or TRBV12-4 and TRBJ1-2, with D possibly being TRBD1 (5 bases). The CDR3 runs to 15 residues. The ends were cut back, 6 bases at V and 4 bases at J, with 18 bases in the middle. The DNA for the CDR3 is TGTGCCAGCAGCCCAGGGAGGGGCTGGGGCTATGGCTACACCTTC. It encodes CASSPGRGWGYGYTF.

This sequence joins TRBV28 and TRBJ1-2; D gene uncertain. CDR3 length: 15 amino acids. V gave up 3 bases and J gave up 4 bases, with 15 bases separating them. Germline assignment: CDR1 MDHEN and CDR2 SYDVKM. The CDR3 DNA is TGTGCCAGCAGTTTGGACTGGACGGTGACCTATGGCTACACCTTC. It encodes CASSLDWTVTYGYTF.

Concerning this clonotype itself: A much bigger clone sits one base away, suggesting this may be a read error. The rearrangement uses TRBV5-1 and TRBJ1-1, with D hard to call. The CDR3 is 15 amino acids. Trimming removed 1 base from V and 1 base from J, with 11 bases in between. Germline V gives CDR1 SGHRS, CDR2 YFSETQ. The chain's CDR3 is CASSLMVPRNTEAFF. For the CDR3, the DNA is TGCGCCAGCAGCTTGATGGTTCCACGGAACACTGAAGCTTTCTTT.

This clonotype was detected only a few times. This rearrangement joins TRBV6-5 to TRBJ1-1; D unresolved. Trimming shortened V by 2 bases and J by 1 base, and 8 bases separated the two germline ends. Germline V gene sequence: CDR1 MNHEY, CDR2 SVGAGI. This CDR3 is 14 amino acids long. CDR3 coding DNA: TGTGCCAGCAGTTACCGGCTGGGGAACACTGAAGCTTTCTTT. Its protein product is CASSYRLGNTEAFF.

At least ten counts were recorded for this clonotype. This chain links TRBV7-2 with TRBJ2-3; a possible D gene is TRBD2 (7 bases). V was clipped by 2 bases and J by 2 bases, with 11 bases between them. This CDR3 comprises 15 residues. Germline CDR1 reads SGHTA; CDR2 reads FQGNSA. The DNA for the CDR3 is TGTGCCAGCAGCTTAATGGGGGGGGCCACAGATACGCAGTATTTT. Encoded protein: CASSLMGGATDTQYF.

This clonotype was seen repeatedly, ten times or more. CDR3 in DNA: TGTGCCAGCAATGCTGAATTTGGGACGGGACAAGAGACCCAGTACTTC. It translates to CASNAEFGTGQETQYF. This sequence joins TRBV28 and TRBJ2-5; perhaps D is TRBD1 or TRBD2 (5 bases each). The CDR3 runs to 16 residues. Trimming removed 7 bases from V and 2 bases from J, with 20 bases in between. The germline V gene encodes CDR1 MDHEN and CDR2 SYDVKM.

This clonotype has more than one count but fewer than ten. The chain combines TRBV2 with TRBJ2-7, with D perhaps TRBD1 (5 bases). The V gene lost 7 bases and the J gene lost 2 bases, with 15 bases spanning the gap. The CDR3 runs 14 residues. Germline V lookup: CDR1 SNHLY, CDR2 FYNNEI. As DNA, the CDR3 is TGTGCCAGCACCTCGGACATCGTAACCTACGAGCAGTACTTC. It yields the protein CASTSDIVTYEQYF.

The chain links TRBV4-3 to TRBJ2-5; 11 nucleotides agree with TRBD2. V trimming: 0 bases; J trimming: 2 bases; junction bases outside the gene matches: 2. The germline CDR1 and CDR2 sequences are LGHNA and YSLEER. The length of the CDR3 is 16 residues. CDR3: CASSQDLAGGQETQYF. CDR3 coding DNA: TGCGCCAGCAGCCAAGACTTAGCGGGGGGGCAAGAGACCCAGTACTTC.

This clonotype has just a few counts. V gene TRBV2 combines with J gene TRBJ1-5; possibly TRBD1 for D (5 bases). Deletions cut 4 bases from V and 5 bases from J, with 12 bases between. This CDR3 comprises 14 residues. Germline V gene sequence: CDR1 SNHLY, CDR2 FYNNEI. CDR3 region: CASSGPGGDQPQHF. The DNA for the CDR3 is TGTGCCAGCAGTGGCCCGGGAGGGGATCAGCCCCAGCATTTT.